This TCR beta chain was retrieved from a study of vaccination effects on CD4 cells after COVID-19. Regarding the study as a whole: Whether induced by infection or by vaccine, clones showed marked clonal contraction late after vaccination.

The CDR3 loop spans 12 amino acids. Germline assignment: CDR1 KGHSH and CDR2 LQKENI. The V end lost 3 bases, the J end lost 2 bases, and 3 bases lay between the germline ends. Culture proceeded for 10 days, and CD4+ T cells were then isolated. Assay used: immunoSEQ multiplex PCR; TCRdb lists only in-frame clones, some missing. The sample lists more than 35,000 clones, over 80% occurring once. In the case of this clone: Antigen specificity is unknown.

The source is a human donor who received a COVID-19 vaccine. This material consisted of CD4+ T cells from PBMCs cultured without peptide, taken before COVID-19 vaccination. The chain employs TRBV18 and TRBJ2-3; unclear D gene. CDR3 region: CASSPNTDTQYF. CDR3 sequence (DNA): TGTGCCAGCTCACCGAACACAGATACGCAGTATTTT.